This T cell receptor (beta chain) is from a study of cytomegalovirus exposure and HLA in healthy donors. Study context: The early release's HLA-typed donors yielded 70 million to 85 million unique TCRs. Regarding the study as a whole: Information on immune exposure was restricted to one variable (CMV serostatus). Later analysis showed TCR association rates varying by HLA locus, highest for DRB1 and lowest for HLA-C.

Both 60 Vbeta primers and 13 Jbeta primers went into the PCR. Sequenced by immunoSEQ multiplex PCR; TCRdb stores in-frame clones only, minus some. Its clone listing holds 100,000 to 150,000 clones. The CDR3 totals 11 residues. Trimming removed 5 bases at V and 8 bases at J, with 7 bases between. CDR1 and CDR2 (germline): SEHNR, FQNEAQ (reference sequence). About this clone itself: Its antigen is not identified.

The clonotype originates from a woman aged 40 to 49 in good health and CMV-seropositive. The sample consisted of PBMCs. The rearrangement uses TRBV7-9 and TRBJ2-1, with D tentatively TRBD1 (5 bases). Here the CDR3 DNA reads TGTGCCAGCAGCACCAGGGATGAGCAGTTCTTC. Translation gives CASSTRDEQFF.